This T cell receptor (beta chain) derives from a study of T cells in Graves' hyperthyroidism and ophthalmopathy (dated by TCRdb to between 2018 and 2021). For the wider study: Peripheral blood samples were taken at initial diagnosis, before any treatment was given. According to the paper, TCR Vbeta CDR3 sequencing was carried out on over 130 peripheral blood samples, which came from over 40 ophthalmopathy, 70 to 80 hyperthyroidism and some 17 progressor patients. For training and testing, the 100 or so patients in the discovery cohort were randomly divided in a 7:3 ratio. After blood sampling, hyperthyroidism patients were treated with methimazole at a starting dose of 30 mg daily, and ophthalmopathy patients were treated with high-dose intravenous methylprednisolone. An independent validation cohort of under 20 hyperthyroidism patients and 17 patients who later progressed to ophthalmopathy tested prospective prediction of ophthalmopathy. To identify distinguishing TCR V-J signatures, a discovery cohort of some 100 patients was used, comprising 40 to 45 with Graves' ophthalmopathy and some 57 with stable Graves' hyperthyroidism. Thyroid tissue and blood T-cell repertoires from more than 5 Graves' hyperthyroidism patients were also compared in the study.

This clonotype was detected many times. No antigen is known for it. No much larger clone exists at a distance of one base, and base qualities are not known. The trim is 5 bases for V and 6 bases for J, with a gap of 18 bases between the germline ends. The germline V gene supplies CDR1 SGHTA and CDR2 FQGTGA. The CDR3 sequence holds 15 residues, the cysteine and phenylalanine included. Of the read, only the CDR3 DNA is kept; its 45 bases are in frame from base 1. The paper's findings and limits, for the study overall: Most expanded thyroid clonotypes (frequency above 0.001) were also found in blood, which suggests that blood repertoires may mirror thyroid immune responses. No statistical method was used to set the sample size in advance, and investigators knew the group allocation. During validation, the model predicted progression to ophthalmopathy a median of approximately 7 months ahead of onset, with around 71% sensitivity and 72% to 80% specificity. A 13 V-J signature model separated ophthalmopathy from stable hyperthyroidism, with approximately 87% sensitivity and about 81% specificity in cross-validation and 80%/75% in testing.

Ophthalmopathy patients had moderately to severely active disease, Clinical Activity Score of at least 3, NOSPECS grade of at least 4, and duration under 3 months. The study excluded patients with uncontrolled infections, other autoimmune diseases, pregnancy or lactation. Diagnoses relied on clinical symptoms, serum thyroxine and TRAb, thyroid ultrasound and orbital computed tomography. PBMCs were isolated from about 9 ml of fresh peripheral blood by Ficoll-Paque density gradient centrifugation. Total RNA was extracted using Trizol reagent, and RNA quality was assessed on an Agilent 2100 Bioanalyzer. Amplification of TCR beta CDR3 regions was carried out from RNA transcripts. The first round of RT-PCR for the TCR CDR3 was performed with the HTBI primer set and the Qiagen OneStep RT-PCR kit. Libraries were constructed in a second round of multiplex PCR, after which size selection and purification were carried out. Libraries were sequenced paired-end with 100 bp reads on an Illumina HiSeq2000. Under the source paper's analysis protocol: SOAPnuke was used to process the raw data, with reads discarded if the reads contained adapters or uncalled bases, had a mean Phred below 15, or lacked an exact constant-primer or identifier match. COPE v1.2.5 was used to merge high-quality paired reads, and clonotypes were defined as unique nucleotide sequences. MiTCR v1.1 was used to align the clonotypes against IMGT TRBV, TRBD and TRBJ reference segments. Only V-J combinations with frequency above 0.0001, covering about 99% of repertoires, were analysed. A TCS score was defined as the ratio of F50 (clonal expansion) to E x V (chaos), with BLOSUM62-based TCRdist applied between CDR3 peptides within each V-J. Welch's t-statistics and random forest reduced fewer than 550 V-J features to about 12, which were used in a naive Bayes classifier (R e1071). TCRdb reprocessed the public reads (quality trimming at Q25 with fastp, clone calling with MiXCR) and kept in-frame beta chains. A single entry per CDR3 protein holds the most common genes and DNA from its merged rows. TCRdb, not the original authors, processed these V and J calls. The sample records about 400,000 distinct CDR3 sequences, about 14% of which are singletons. Clones ranked in the top ten supply 15% to 20% of the sample.

This sequence originates from a woman aged 25-40 years with Graves' ophthalmopathy. The sequencing input was blood. This receptor chain uses TRBV7-3 and TRBJ2-3; the best D guess is TRBD1, with 5 bases matching. The DNA sequence is as follows: TGTGCCAGCAGCCCCACAAGGGGATCGAGGGATACGCAGTATTTT. This is translated as CASSPTRGSRDTQYF.